Following are 22 T cell receptor beta chains from one sample sequenced in a study of blood T cell repertoires in COVID-19. Measured with immunoSEQ multiplex PCR; TCRdb has only the in-frame clones, and not every one. The sample contains some 42,000 clones, 88% of which appear only once. Specimen: peripheral blood. The receptors originated from a human donor in a cohort sampled during active COVID-19.

The table lists this clone with a few counts. J is TRBJ1-4 and V is TRBV28; D gene ambiguous. Germline-derived CDR1 and CDR2 are MDHEN and SYDVKM. Trimming pared 2 bases from V and 7 bases from J, leaving 11 bases between. The CDR3 sequence is 14 residues long. CDR3 nucleotides: TGTGCCAGCAGTTTAGTCAGGCCTGGTGAAAAACTGTTTTTT. Translation gives CASSLVRPGEKLFF.

This chain links TRBV12-3 or TRBV12-4 with TRBJ2-1, with no clear D. The length of the CDR3 is 12 residues. Trimming stripped 5 bases from V and 3 bases from J, with 5 bases between. The CDR3, as DNA: TGTGCCAGCAGTCAGGACTACAATGAGCAGTTCTTC. Residues: CASSQDYNEQFF.

This chain joins TRBV25-1 and TRBJ1-3; D unresolved. V was pared by 1 base and J by 4 bases, with 17 bases between. CDR3 length equals 17 residues. From germline, CDR1 is MGHDK and CDR2 SYGVNS. In DNA, the CDR3 is TGTGCCAGCAGTGAATTCGGCAAGTCCGTGGAGGGAAACACCATATATTTT. It is translated as CASSEFGKSVEGNTIYF.

This clone showed up just a few times. The rearrangement links TRBV20-1 to TRBJ1-2, with D maybe TRBD1 (6 bases). The CDR3 consists of 17 residues. The V end was cut by 3 bases, the J end by 5 bases, with 25 bases between. Per germline, CDR1 DFQATT and CDR2 SNEGSKA (reference sequence). This chain's CDR3 is CSASRTGDNRAGYGYTF. The DNA of the CDR3 is TGCAGTGCTAGTCGCACCGGGGACAACCGGGCAGGGTATGGCTACACCTTC.

V and J are TRBV9 and TRBJ2-3; TRBD1 aligns across 8 bases. V was clipped by 2 bases and J by 2 bases; unmatched bases: 10. There are 17 residues in the CDR3. The V gene's germline CDR1 is SGDLS and CDR2 YYNGEE. The CDR3 spells CASSVSLTTGVTDTQYF. The CDR3 DNA reads TGTGCCAGCAGCGTGAGCCTTACGACAGGGGTCACAGATACGCAGTATTTT.

The V call is TRBV5-1, the J call TRBJ2-1; perhaps TRBD1 as D (5 bases). Germline V lookup: CDR1 SGHRS, CDR2 YFSETQ. This CDR3 region has 14 residues. V was shortened by 4 bases and J by 10 bases, with 18 bases between the two germline ends. In nucleotides, the CDR3 is TGCGCCAGCAGCGACTCGTCAAGGGGTGGCGAGCAGTTCTTC. Its protein is CASSDSSRGGEQFF.

CDR3 DNA: TGTGCCAGCAGCAGTGAAGACAGGGGACTCACTGAAGCTTTCTTT. It yields the protein CASSSEDRGLTEAFF. This chain connects TRBV21-1 to TRBJ1-1; the table calls TRBD1, which could not be checked here. TRBV21-1 is a listed pseudogene. CDR3 length: 15 residues.

The rearrangement uses TRBV28 and TRBJ1-3, with 10 bases fitting TRBD1. Germline assignment: CDR1 MDHEN and CDR2 SYDVKM. The CDR3 sequence is 16 residues long. J was trimmed by 2 bases and V by 5 bases; bases with no gene match: 6. The CDR3 is CASSNPGQGPGNTIYF. The CDR3 coding sequence is TGTGCCAGCAGTAACCCGGGACAGGGGCCTGGAAACACCATATATTTT.

V and J are TRBV25-1 and TRBJ1-2; D is unclear. The V end was cut by 2 bases, the J end by 3 bases, with 10 bases between. Germline CDR1 is MGHDK and CDR2 is SYGVNS. This CDR3 comprises 14 residues. CDR3 in amino acids: CASSERGFDYGYTF. CDR3 in DNA: TGTGCCAGCAGTGAAAGAGGGTTTGACTATGGCTACACCTTC.

With regard to this clone: At one end the junction does not follow the germline gene, possibly because of a read error. V and J are TRBV5-6 and TRBJ2-1, with TRBD1 matching 7 bases. The CDR3 spans 11 residues. CDR1 SGHDT and CDR2 YYEEEE come from the germline V gene. CDR3 amino acids: CASSWGQSWLF. Here the CDR3 DNA reads TGTGCCAGCAGCTGGGGACAGAGTTGGCTCTTC.

This rearrangement joins TRBV9 to TRBJ1-6, with TRBD1 matching over 8 bases. The CDR3 totals 16 residues. V was clipped by 2 bases and J by 5 bases; unmatched bases: 6. Germline values: CDR1 SGDLS, CDR2 YYNGEE. The CDR3 here is CASSVETGDHNSPLHF. The CDR3 DNA is TGTGCCAGCAGCGTGGAGACAGGGGATCATAATTCACCCCTCCACTTT.

This rearrangement joins TRBV5-4 to TRBJ1-4; 7 bases line up with TRBD1. J was trimmed by 2 bases and V by 4 bases; bases with no gene match: 5. Germline V lookup: CDR1 SGHNT, CDR2 YYREEE (reference sequence). The CDR3 totals 15 residues. The DNA of the CDR3 is TGTGCCAGCAGCGGCTCGACAGGGACTAATGAAAAACTGTTTTTT. Amino acids: CASSGSTGTNEKLFF.

The rearrangement links TRBV7-2 to TRBJ1-2; 7 nucleotides align to TRBD1. The V and J ends lost 2 bases and 3 bases, in that order; junction bases with no gene match: 6. The germline CDR1 and CDR2 sequences are SGHTA and FQGNSA. The CDR3 consists of 15 residues. The CDR3 DNA follows: TGTGCCAGCAGCTTAAGGGACAGCCGAGACTATGGCTACACCTTC. Its protein is CASSLRDSRDYGYTF.

The table lists this clone with a count of one. This chain links TRBV20-1 with TRBJ1-1, with 9 bases fitting TRBD1. Looked up from germline, CDR1 is DFQATT and CDR2 is SNEGSKA (reference sequence). Losses at the gene ends were 3 bases for V and 11 bases for J; bases not matched to a gene: 1. The CDR3 runs to 10 residues. Here the CDR3 DNA reads TGCAGTGCTAGTGGGACAGGGGCTTTCTTT. Its protein product is CSASGTGAFF.

The chain carries TRBV18 and TRBJ2-1, with D hard to call. This CDR3 region has 14 residues. Germline V gene sequence: CDR1 KGHSH, CDR2 LQKENI. With 5 bases removed from V and 0 bases from J, the gap between germline ends came to 8 bases. The CDR3 is CASSKTRSYNEQFF. The CDR3 DNA is TGTGCCAGCTCAAAAACTCGCTCCTACAATGAGCAGTTCTTC. Supplemented by reference TRBV18 and TRBJ2-1, the full variable domain reads NAGVMQNPRHLVRRRGQEARLRCSPMKGHSHVYWYRQLPEEGLKFMVYLQKENIIDESGMPKERFSAEFPKEGPSILRIQQVVRGDSAAYFCASSKTRSYNEQFFGPGTRLTVL.

The gene calls are TRBV6-6 and TRBJ1-5; D gene unclear. Trimming took 3 bases from V and 5 from J, leaving 11 bases between them. CDR1 MNHNY and CDR2 SVGAGI come from the germline V gene (reference sequence). This CDR3 is 14 amino acids long. The CDR3 sequence: CASSYLAVYQPQHF. CDR3 DNA: TGTGCCAGCAGTTATTTGGCAGTTTATCAGCCCCAGCATTTT.

The chain combines TRBV5-6 with TRBJ2-4, with a possible D match to TRBD1 (7 bases). V lost 4 bases to trimming and J lost 4 bases, with 15 bases between them. Germline V gene lookup returns CDR1 SGHDT and CDR2 YYEEEE. The CDR3 loop spans 15 amino acids. The CDR3 here is CASSTRGVLKNIQYF. CDR3 coding DNA: TGTGCCAGCAGCACCAGGGGGGTTTTAAAAAACATTCAGTACTTC.

J is TRBJ2-2 and V is TRBV27; the match to TRBD1 covers 9 bases. The CDR3 length is 15 residues. Germline trimming cut 6 bases from V and 4 bases from J; bases unmatched to any gene: 6. Germline V gives CDR1 MNHEY, CDR2 SMNVEV (reference sequence). CDR3 coding DNA: TGTGCCAGCAGAACAGGGGGCGCCGGCACCGGGGAGCTGTTTTTT. Amino acid sequence: CASRTGGAGTGELFF.

This chain connects TRBV2 to TRBJ1-6; D is unclear. V was cut by 0 bases and J by 3 bases, with 15 bases left in between. The CDR3 loop spans 18 amino acids. Germline CDR1 SNHLY, CDR2 FYNNEI. CDR3 amino acids: CASSEARGQALYNSPLHF. For the CDR3, the DNA is TGTGCCAGCAGTGAAGCTCGCGGGCAGGCGCTCTATAATTCACCCCTCCACTTT.

The V and J genes are TRBV28 and TRBJ2-5; tentatively, D is TRBD1 (5 bases). Trimming took 6 bases from V and 5 from J, leaving 7 bases between them. CDR1 is MDHEN, CDR2 SYDVKM, per germline. The CDR3 is 11 residues long. The CDR3: CASRKGETQYF. The CDR3 DNA follows: TGTGCCAGCAGGAAGGGGGAGACCCAGTACTTC.

V and J are TRBV11-2 and TRBJ2-2, with D tentatively TRBD2 (5 bases). Germline-derived CDR1 and CDR2 are SGHAT and FQNNGV. The CDR3 is 15 amino acids. V was shortened by 4 bases and J by 5 bases, with 14 bases between the two germline ends. The CDR3 DNA sequence: TGTGCCAGCAGCTCCTGGGGAGATAAGACCGGGGAGCTGTTTTTT. Amino acid sequence: CASSSWGDKTGELFF.

V gene TRBV7-2 combines with J gene TRBJ2-1, with 9 bases matching TRBD2. V was clipped by 6 bases and J by 2 bases; unmatched bases: 8. This CDR3 comprises 16 residues. Germline CDR1 reads SGHTA; CDR2 reads FQGNSA. The CDR3 sequence: CASSFTSGSTYNEQFF. The CDR3 DNA is TGTGCCAGCAGTTTTACTAGCGGGTCAACCTACAATGAGCAGTTCTTC.